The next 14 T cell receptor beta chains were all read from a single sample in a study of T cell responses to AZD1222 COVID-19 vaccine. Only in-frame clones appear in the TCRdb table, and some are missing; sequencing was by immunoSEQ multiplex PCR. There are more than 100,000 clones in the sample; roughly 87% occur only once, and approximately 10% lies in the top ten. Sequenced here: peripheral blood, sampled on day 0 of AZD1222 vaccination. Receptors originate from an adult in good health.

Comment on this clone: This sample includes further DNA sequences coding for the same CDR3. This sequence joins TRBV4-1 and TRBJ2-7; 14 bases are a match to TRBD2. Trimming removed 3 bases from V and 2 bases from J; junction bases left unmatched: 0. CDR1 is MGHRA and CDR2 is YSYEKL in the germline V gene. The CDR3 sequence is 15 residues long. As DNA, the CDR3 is TGCGCCAGCAGCCAGGGACTAGCGGGGGCCTACGAGCAGTACTTC. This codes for CASSQGLAGAYEQYF.

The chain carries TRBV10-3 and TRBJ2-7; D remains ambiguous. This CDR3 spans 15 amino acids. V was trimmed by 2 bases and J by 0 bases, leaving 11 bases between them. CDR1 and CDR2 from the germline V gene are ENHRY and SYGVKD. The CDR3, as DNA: TGTGCCATCAGTGAGGGTTTAAAGGGCTCCTACGAGCAGTACTTC. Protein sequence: CAISEGLKGSYEQYF.

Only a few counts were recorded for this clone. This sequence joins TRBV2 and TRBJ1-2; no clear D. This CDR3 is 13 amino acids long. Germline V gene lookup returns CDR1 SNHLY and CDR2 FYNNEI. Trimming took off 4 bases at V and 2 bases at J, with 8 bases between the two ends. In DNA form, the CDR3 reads TGTGCCAGCAGTGGTCAGGAAAACTATGGCTACACCTTC. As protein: CASSGQENYGYTF.

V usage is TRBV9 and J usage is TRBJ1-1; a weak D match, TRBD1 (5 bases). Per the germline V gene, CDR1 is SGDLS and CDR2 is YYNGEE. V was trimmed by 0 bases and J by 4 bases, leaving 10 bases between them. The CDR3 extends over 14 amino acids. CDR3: CASSVDGAVTEAFF. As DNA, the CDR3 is TGTGCCAGCAGCGTAGACGGGGCGGTCACTGAAGCTTTCTTT.

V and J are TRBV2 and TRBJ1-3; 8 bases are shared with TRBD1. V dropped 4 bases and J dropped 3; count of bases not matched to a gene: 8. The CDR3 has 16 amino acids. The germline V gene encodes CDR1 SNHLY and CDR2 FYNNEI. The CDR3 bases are TGTGCCAGCAGTGTTGGGCAGGGGGCGTTTGGAAACACCATATATTTT. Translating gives CASSVGQGAFGNTIYF.

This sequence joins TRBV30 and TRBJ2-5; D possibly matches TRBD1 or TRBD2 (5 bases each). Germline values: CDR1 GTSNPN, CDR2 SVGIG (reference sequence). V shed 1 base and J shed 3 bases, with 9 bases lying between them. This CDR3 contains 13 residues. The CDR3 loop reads CAWSGGSKETQYF. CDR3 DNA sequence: TGTGCCTGGAGTGGGGGGTCGAAAGAGACCCAGTACTTC.

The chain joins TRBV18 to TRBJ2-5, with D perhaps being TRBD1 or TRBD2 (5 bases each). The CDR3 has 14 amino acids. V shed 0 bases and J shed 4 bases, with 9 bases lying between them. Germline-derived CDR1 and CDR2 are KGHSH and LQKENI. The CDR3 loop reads CASSPPPGGETQYF. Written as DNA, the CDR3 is TGTGCCAGCTCACCACCCCCTGGGGGAGAGACCCAGTACTTC.

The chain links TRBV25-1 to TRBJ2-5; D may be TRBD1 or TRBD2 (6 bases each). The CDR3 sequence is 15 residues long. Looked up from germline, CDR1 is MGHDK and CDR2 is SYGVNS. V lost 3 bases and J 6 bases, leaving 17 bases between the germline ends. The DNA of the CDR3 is TGTGCCAGCAGTGACCAGTACCTAGGGGGGCAGACCCAGTACTTC. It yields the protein CASSDQYLGGQTQYF.

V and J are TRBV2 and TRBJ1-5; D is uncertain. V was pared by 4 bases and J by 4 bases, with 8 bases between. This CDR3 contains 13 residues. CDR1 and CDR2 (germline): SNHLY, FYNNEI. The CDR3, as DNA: TGTGCCAGCAGTGCAGTAGGGAATCAGCCCCAGCATTTT. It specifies CASSAVGNQPQHF.

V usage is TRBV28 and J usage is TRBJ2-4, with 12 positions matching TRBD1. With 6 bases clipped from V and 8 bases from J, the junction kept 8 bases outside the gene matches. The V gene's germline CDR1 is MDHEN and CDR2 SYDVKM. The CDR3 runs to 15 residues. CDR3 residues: CASRHGTGGLDIQYF. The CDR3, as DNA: TGTGCCAGCAGACACGGGACAGGGGGCTTAGACATTCAGTACTTC.

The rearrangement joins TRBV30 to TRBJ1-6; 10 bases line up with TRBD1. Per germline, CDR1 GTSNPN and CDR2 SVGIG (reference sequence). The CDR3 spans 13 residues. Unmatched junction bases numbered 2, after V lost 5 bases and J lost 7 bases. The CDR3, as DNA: TGTGCCTGGGCGGGACAGGGGAATTCACCCCTCCACTTT. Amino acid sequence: CAWAGQGNSPLHF.

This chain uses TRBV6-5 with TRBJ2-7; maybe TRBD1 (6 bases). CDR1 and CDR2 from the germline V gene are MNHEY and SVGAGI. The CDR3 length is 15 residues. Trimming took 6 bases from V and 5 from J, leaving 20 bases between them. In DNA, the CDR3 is TGTGCCAGCAGGCACACCGGGACAAAGGACCACGAGCAGTACTTC. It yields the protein CASRHTGTKDHEQYF.

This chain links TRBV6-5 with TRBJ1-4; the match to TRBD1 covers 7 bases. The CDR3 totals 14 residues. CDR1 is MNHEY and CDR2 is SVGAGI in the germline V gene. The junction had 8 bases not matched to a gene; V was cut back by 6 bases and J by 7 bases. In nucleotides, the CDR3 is TGTGCCAGCAGACAGGGGTTTACCTTTGAAAAACTGTTTTTT. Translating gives CASRQGFTFEKLFF.

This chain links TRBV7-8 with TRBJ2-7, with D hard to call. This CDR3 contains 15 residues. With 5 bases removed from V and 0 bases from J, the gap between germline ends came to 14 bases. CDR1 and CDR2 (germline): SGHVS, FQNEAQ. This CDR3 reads CASSRTESNSYEQYF. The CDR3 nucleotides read TGTGCCAGCAGCCGAACAGAAAGTAACTCCTACGAGCAGTACTTC.